Detailed here is one T cell receptor (beta chain). The data derive from a study of blood T cell repertoires in COVID-19. Study overall: The United States, Italy and Spain supplied acute and convalescent COVID-19 samples. T cells, B-cell-depleted T cells, or PBMCs provided the cDNA or gDNA that served as material.

CDR3 size: 16 residues. Germline assignment: CDR1 LGHNT and CDR2 FRNRAP. The V end was cut by 2 bases, the J end by 2 bases, with 12 bases between. Authors' data handling: Researchers report that nucleated cell counts were estimated from reference gene primer amplification. TCRdb keeps only in-frame clones here, not all; method: immunoSEQ multiplex PCR. Clone size and the V and J calls come from that table; the DNA yielded D and trimming. The data contain tens of thousands of clones, around 93% of them seen just once; the ten biggest clones take up 4.6%. The chain combines TRBV12-5 with TRBJ2-2; no definite D call. This TCR was recovered from a man in his forties or fifties with active COVID-19. The sample consisted of peripheral blood. The CDR3 coding sequence is TGTGCTAGTGGTTTGTTAAAAATACTAAACACCGGGGAGCTGTTTTTT. It specifies CASGLLKILNTGELFF.